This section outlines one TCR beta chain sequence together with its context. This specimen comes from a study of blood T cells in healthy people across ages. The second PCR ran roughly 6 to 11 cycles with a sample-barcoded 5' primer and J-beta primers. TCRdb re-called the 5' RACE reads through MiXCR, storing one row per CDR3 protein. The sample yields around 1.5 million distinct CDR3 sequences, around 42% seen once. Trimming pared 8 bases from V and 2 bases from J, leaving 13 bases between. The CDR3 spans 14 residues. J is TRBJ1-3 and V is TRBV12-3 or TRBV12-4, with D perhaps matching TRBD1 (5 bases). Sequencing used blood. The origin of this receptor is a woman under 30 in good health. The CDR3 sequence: CASVRGGAGNTIYF. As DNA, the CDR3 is TGTGCCAGCGTAAGGGGAGGGGCTGGAAACACCATATATTTT.